This T cell receptor beta chain came from a study of CD4+ T cells in melanoma. CDR1 is MNHEY, CDR2 SVGAGI, per germline. This CDR3 is built from 12 residues. The V and J ends lost 5 bases and 7 bases respectively, with 11 bases between them. Using immunoSEQ multiplex PCR, the repertoire was profiled, and TCRdb retains in-frame clones only, with some absent. The sample has about 50,000 clones; about 88% are singletons. Study-wide results and caveats: Diverse differentiation states were reported for melanoma neoantigen-specific CD4+ T cells. CD8+ T cell, macrophage and B cell function reportedly correlated with neoantigen-specific CD4+ T cells.

As concerns this clone: Its antigen is currently unknown.

This TCR was recovered from a human donor with melanoma. Source material: peripheral blood. This chain connects TRBV6-5 to TRBJ1-1; D is unclear. CDR3 DNA: TGTGCCAGCAGTGAAGGGAGATTTGAAGCTTTCTTT. Encoded protein: CASSEGRFEAFF.